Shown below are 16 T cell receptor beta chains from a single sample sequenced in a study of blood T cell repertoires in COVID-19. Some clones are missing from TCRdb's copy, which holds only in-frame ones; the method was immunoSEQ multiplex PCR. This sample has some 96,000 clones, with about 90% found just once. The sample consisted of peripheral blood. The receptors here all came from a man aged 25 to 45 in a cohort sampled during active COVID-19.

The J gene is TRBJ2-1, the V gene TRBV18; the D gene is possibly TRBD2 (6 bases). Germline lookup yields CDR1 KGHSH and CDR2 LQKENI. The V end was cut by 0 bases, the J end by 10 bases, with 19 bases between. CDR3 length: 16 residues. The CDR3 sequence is CASSPPGLPRAEEQFF. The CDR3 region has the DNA TGTGCCAGCTCACCACCGGGACTCCCGCGCGCTGAAGAGCAGTTCTTC. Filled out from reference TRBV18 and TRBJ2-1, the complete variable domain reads NAGVMQNPRHLVRRRGQEARLRCSPMKGHSHVYWYRQLPEEGLKFMVYLQKENIIDESGMPKERFSAEFPKEGPSILRIQQVVRGDSAAYFCASSPPGLPRAEEQFFGPGTRLTVL.

The DNA for the CDR3 is TGTGCCAGCAGCTTATTGACTAGCCCTCGTCATAGCACAGATACGCAGTATTTT. Its translation is CASSLLTSPRHSTDTQYF. This chain connects TRBV7-3 to TRBJ2-3; 7 bases are shared with TRBD2. V gave up 2 bases and J gave up 0 bases; unmatched junction bases: 11. The CDR3 is made up of 18 amino acids. Germline values: CDR1 SGHTA, CDR2 FQGTGA.

The CDR3 loop is CSSGDRGETQYF. For the CDR3, the DNA is TGCAGTAGTGGGGACAGAGGAGAGACCCAGTACTTC. The chain carries TRBV29-1 and TRBJ2-5, with TRBD1 matching over 7 bases. The CDR3 contains 12 residues. The V gene's germline CDR1 is SQVTM and CDR2 ANQGSEA.

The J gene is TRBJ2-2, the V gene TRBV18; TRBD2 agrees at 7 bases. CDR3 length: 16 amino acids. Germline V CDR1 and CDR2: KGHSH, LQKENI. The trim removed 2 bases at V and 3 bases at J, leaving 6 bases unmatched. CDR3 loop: CASSPITSADTGELFF. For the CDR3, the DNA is TGTGCCAGCTCACCAATCACTAGCGCGGACACCGGGGAGCTGTTTTTT.

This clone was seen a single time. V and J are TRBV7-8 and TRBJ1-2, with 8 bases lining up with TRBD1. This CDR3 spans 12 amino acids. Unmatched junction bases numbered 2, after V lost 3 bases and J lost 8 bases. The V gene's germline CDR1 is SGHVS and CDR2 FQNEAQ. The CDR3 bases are TGTGCCAGCAGCTTTAGGGACAGGGGCTACACCTTC. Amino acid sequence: CASSFRDRGYTF. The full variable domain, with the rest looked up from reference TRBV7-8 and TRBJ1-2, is GAGVSQSPRYKVAKRGQDVALRCDPISGHVSLFWYQQALGQGPEFLTYFQNEAQLDKSGLPSDRFFAERPEGSVSTLKIQRTQQEDSAVYLCASSFRDRGYTFGSGTRLTVV.

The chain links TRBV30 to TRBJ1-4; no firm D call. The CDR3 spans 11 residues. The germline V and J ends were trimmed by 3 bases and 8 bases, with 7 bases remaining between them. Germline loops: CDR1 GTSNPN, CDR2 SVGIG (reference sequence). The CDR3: CAWSEREKLFF. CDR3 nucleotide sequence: TGTGCCTGGAGCGAGAGGGAAAAACTGTTTTTT.

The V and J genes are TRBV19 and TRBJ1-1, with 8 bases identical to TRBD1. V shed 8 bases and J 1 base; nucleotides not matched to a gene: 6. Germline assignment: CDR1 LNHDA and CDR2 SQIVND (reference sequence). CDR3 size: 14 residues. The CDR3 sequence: CASSHRGGNTEAFF. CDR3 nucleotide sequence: TGTGCCAGTTCCCACAGGGGGGGGAACACTGAAGCTTTCTTT.

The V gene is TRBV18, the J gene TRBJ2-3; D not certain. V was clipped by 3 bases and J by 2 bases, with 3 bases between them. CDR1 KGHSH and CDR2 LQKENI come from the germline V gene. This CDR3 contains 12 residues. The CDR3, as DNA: TGTGCCAGCTCACCCGTCACAGATACGCAGTATTTT. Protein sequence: CASSPVTDTQYF. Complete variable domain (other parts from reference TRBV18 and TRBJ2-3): NAGVMQNPRHLVRRRGQEARLRCSPMKGHSHVYWYRQLPEEGLKFMVYLQKENIIDESGMPKERFSAEFPKEGPSILRIQQVVRGDSAAYFCASSPVTDTQYFGPGTRLTVL.

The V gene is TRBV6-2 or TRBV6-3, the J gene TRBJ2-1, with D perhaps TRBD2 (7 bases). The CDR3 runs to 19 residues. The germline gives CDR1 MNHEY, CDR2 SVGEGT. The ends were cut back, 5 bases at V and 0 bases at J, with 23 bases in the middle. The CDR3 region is CASSLPSAGAASSYNEQFF. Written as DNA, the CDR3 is TGTGCCAGCAGTCTTCCGTCGGCGGGGGCCGCGAGCTCCTACAATGAGCAGTTCTTC.

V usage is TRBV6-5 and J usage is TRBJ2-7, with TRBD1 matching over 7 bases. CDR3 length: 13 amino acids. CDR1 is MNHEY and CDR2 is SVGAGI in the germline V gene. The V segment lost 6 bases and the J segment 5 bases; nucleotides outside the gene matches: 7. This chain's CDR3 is CASRLTGSHEQYF. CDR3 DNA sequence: TGTGCCAGCAGGCTGACAGGGAGTCACGAGCAGTACTTC.

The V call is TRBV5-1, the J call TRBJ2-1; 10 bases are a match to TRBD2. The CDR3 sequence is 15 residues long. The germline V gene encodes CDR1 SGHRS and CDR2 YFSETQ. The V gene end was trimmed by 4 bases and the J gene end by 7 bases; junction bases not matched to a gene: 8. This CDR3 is CASSLQAGGLNEQFF. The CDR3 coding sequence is TGCGCCAGCAGCCTACAAGCGGGGGGGCTTAATGAGCAGTTCTTC.

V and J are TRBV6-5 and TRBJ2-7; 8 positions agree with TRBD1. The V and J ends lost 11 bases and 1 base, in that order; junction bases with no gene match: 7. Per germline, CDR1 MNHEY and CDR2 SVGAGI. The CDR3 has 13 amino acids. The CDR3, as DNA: TGTGCCTCCAGGGGGCCCGTTTCCTACGAGCAGTACTTC. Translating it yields CASRGPVSYEQYF.

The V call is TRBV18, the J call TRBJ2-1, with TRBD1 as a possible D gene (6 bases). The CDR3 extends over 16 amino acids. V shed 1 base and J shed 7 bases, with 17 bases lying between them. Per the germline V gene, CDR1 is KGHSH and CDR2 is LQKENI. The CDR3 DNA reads TGTGCCAGCTCACCACAATTGGGGGCCAGGGGAAATGAGCAGTTCTTC. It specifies CASSPQLGARGNEQFF.

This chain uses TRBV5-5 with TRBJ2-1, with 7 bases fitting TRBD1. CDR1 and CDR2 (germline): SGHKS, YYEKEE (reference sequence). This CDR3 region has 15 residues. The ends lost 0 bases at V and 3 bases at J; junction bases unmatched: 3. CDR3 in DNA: TGTGCCAGCAGCTTGGGAGGGGGCCGCTACAATGAGCAGTTCTTC. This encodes CASSLGGGRYNEQFF.

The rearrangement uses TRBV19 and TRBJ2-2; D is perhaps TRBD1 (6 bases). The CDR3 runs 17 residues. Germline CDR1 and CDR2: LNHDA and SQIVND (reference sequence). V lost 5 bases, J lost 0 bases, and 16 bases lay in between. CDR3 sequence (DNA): TGTGCCAGTAGTCCCCATGTAGGGGGATCGAACACCGGGGAGCTGTTTTTT. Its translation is CASSPHVGGSNTGELFF.

CDR3 in amino acids: CASSFYRGEQYF. The CDR3 nucleotides read TGTGCCAGCAGCTTCTACAGGGGCGAGCAGTACTTC. The gene calls are TRBV5-4 and TRBJ2-7; 7 bases align to TRBD1. The trim removed 2 bases at V and 6 bases at J, leaving 2 bases unmatched. The germline V gene encodes CDR1 SGHNT and CDR2 YYREEE (reference sequence). The CDR3 has 12 residues.